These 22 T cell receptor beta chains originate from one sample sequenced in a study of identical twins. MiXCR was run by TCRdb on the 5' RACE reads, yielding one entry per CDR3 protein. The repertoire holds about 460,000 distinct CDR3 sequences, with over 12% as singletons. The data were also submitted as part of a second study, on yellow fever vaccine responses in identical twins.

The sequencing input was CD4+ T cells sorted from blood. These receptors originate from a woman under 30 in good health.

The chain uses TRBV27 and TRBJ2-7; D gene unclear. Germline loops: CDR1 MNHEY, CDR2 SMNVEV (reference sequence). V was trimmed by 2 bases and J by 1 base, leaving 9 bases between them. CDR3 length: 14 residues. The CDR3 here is CASSLERPSYEQYF. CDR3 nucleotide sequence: TGTGCCAGCAGTTTAGAGAGGCCTTCCTACGAGCAGTACTTC.

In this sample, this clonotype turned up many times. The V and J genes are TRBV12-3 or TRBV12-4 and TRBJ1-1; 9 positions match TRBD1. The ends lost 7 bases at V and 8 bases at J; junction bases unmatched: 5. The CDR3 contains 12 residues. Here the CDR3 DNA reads TGTGCCAGCATTCCGGACAGGGGCGAAGCTTTCTTT. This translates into CASIPDRGEAFF.

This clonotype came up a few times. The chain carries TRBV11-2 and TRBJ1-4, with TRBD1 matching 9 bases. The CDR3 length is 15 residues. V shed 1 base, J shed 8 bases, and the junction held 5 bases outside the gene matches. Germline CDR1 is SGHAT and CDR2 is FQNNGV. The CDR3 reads CASSLGTGAGEKLFF. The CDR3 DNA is TGTGCCAGCAGCTTAGGGACAGGGGCGGGCGAAAAACTGTTTTTT. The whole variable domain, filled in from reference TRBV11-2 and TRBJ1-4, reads EAGVAQSPRYKIIEKRQSVAFWCNPISGHATLYWYQQILGQGPKLLIQFQNNGVVDDSQLPKDRFSAERLKGVDSTLKIQPAKLEDSAVYLCASSLGTGAGEKLFFGSGTQLSVL.

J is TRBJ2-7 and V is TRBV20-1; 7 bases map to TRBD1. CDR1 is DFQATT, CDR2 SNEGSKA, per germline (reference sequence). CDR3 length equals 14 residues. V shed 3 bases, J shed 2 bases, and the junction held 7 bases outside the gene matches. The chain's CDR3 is CSASRQGLTYEQYF. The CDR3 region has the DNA TGCAGTGCTAGTCGACAGGGTCTAACCTACGAGCAGTACTTC.

CDR3 nucleotide sequence: TGTGCCAGCAGTTACTCGAGGCGGGACAGGGGCCCGATTTTTGAGGTCGGGGAGCTGTTTTTT. This translates into CASSYSRRDRGPIFEVGELFF. The rearrangement links TRBV6-2 or TRBV6-3 to TRBJ2-2; 10 bases are a match to TRBD1. V lost 0 bases, J lost 7 bases, and 20 bases stayed unmatched. This CDR3 is built from 21 residues. Germline V lookup: CDR1 MNHEY, CDR2 SVGEGT.

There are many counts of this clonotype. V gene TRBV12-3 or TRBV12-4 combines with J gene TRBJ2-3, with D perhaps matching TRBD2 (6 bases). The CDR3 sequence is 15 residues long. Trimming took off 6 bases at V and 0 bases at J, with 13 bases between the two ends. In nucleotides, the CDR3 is TGTGCCAGCAGCCCCTGGGGGACTAGCACAGATACGCAGTATTTT. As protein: CASSPWGTSTDTQYF.

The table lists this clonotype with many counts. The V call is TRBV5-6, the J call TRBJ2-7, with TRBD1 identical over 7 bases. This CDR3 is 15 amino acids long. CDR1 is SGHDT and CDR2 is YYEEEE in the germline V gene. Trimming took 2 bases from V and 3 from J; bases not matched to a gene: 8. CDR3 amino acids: CASSFLGQGDYEQYF. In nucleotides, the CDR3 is TGTGCCAGCAGCTTTCTAGGTCAGGGGGACTACGAGCAGTACTTC.

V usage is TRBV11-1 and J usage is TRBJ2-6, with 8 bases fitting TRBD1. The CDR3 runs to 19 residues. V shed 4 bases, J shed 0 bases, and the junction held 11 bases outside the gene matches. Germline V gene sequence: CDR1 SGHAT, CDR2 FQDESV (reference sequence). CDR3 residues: CASSSTPRTGGSGANVLTF. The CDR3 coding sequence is TGTGCCAGCAGCTCAACTCCCCGAACAGGGGGCTCTGGGGCCAACGTCCTGACTTTC.

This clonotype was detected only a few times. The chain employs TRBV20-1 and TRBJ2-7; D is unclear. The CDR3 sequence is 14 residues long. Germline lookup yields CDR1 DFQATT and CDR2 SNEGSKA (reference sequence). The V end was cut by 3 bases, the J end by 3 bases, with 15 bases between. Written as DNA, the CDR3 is TGCAGTGCTAGTCTTTTGGCCCTCGACTACGAGCAGTACTTC. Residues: CSASLLALDYEQYF.

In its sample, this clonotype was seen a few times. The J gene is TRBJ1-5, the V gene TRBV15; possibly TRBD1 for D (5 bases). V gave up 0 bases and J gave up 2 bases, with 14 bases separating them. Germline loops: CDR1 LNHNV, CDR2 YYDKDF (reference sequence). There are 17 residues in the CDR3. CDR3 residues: CATSRDPAGRGNQPQHF. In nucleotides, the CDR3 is TGTGCCACCAGCAGAGATCCGGCAGGGAGGGGCAATCAGCCCCAGCATTTT.

CDR3 coding DNA: TGTGCTAGTGGTCCGGGACAGAGCACAGATACGCAGTATTTT. Protein product: CASGPGQSTDTQYF. The chain links TRBV12-5 to TRBJ2-3; 7 nucleotides line up with TRBD1. Germline V CDR1 and CDR2: LGHNT, FRNRAP. This CDR3 has 14 residues. Losses at the gene ends were 5 bases for V and 0 bases for J; bases not matched to a gene: 2.

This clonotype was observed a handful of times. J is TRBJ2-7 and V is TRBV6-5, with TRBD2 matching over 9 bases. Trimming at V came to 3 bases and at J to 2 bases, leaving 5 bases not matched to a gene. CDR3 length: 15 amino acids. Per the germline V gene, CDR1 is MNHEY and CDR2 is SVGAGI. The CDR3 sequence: CASSYYSGGAYEQYF. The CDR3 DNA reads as TGTGCCAGCAGTTATTATAGCGGGGGAGCCTACGAGCAGTACTTC.

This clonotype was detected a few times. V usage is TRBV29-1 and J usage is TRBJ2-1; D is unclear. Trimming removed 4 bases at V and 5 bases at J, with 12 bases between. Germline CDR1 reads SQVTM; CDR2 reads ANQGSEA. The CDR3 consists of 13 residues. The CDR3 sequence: CSVVVYGDNEQFF. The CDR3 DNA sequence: TGCAGCGTTGTCGTGTACGGCGACAATGAGCAGTTCTTC.

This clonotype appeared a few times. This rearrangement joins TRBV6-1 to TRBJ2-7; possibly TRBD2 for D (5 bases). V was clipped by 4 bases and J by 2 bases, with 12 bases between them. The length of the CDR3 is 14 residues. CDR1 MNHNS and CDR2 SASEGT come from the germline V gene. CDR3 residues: CASSAGLSPYEQYF. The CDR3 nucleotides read TGTGCCAGCAGTGCGGGATTGTCGCCCTACGAGCAGTACTTC.

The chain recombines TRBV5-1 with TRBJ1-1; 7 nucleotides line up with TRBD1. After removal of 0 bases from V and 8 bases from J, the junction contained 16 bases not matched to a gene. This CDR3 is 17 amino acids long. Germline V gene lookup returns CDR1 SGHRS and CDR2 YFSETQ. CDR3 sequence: CASSLGSDRALSNEAFF. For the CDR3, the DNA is TGCGCCAGCAGCTTGGGTAGCGACAGGGCCCTTTCAAACGAAGCTTTCTTT.

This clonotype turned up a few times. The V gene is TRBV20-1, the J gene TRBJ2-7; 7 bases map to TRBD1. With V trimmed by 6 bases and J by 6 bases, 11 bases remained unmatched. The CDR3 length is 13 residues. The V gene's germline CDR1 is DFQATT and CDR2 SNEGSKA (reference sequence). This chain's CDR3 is CSAIRQGALEQYF. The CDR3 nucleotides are TGCAGTGCAATCAGACAGGGCGCGCTCGAGCAGTACTTC.

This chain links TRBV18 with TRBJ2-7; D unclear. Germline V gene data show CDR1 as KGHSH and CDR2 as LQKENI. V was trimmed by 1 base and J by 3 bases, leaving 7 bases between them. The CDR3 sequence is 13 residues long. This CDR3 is CASSPQEDYEQYF. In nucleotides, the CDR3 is TGTGCCAGCTCACCACAAGAGGACTACGAGCAGTACTTC.

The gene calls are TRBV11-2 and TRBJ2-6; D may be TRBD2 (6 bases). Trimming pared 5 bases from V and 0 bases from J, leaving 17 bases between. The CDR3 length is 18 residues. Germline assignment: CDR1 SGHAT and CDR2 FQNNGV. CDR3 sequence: CASSPKGTVVSGANVLTF. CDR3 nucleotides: TGTGCCAGCAGCCCCAAGGGGACTGTCGTCTCTGGGGCCAACGTCCTGACTTTC. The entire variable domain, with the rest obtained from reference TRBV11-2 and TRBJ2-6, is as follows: EAGVAQSPRYKIIEKRQSVAFWCNPISGHATLYWYQQILGQGPKLLIQFQNNGVVDDSQLPKDRFSAERLKGVDSTLKIQPAKLEDSAVYLCASSPKGTVVSGANVLTFGAGSRLTVL.

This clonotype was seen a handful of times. CDR3 in amino acids: CAISESLAENIQYF. DNA for the CDR3: TGTGCCATCAGTGAGTCGTTGGCTGAGAACATTCAGTACTTC. V usage is TRBV10-3 and J usage is TRBJ2-4; D ambiguous. Germline V lookup: CDR1 ENHRY, CDR2 SYGVKD. The CDR3 length is 14 residues. Trimming removed 0 bases at V and 7 bases at J, with 10 bases between.

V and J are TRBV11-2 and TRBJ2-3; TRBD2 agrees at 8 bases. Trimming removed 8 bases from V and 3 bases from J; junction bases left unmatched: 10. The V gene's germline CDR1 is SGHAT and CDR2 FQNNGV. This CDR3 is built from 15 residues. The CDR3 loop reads CASALLPSGTDTQYF. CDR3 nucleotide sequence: TGTGCCAGCGCGCTTCTCCCTAGCGGGACAGATACGCAGTATTTT.

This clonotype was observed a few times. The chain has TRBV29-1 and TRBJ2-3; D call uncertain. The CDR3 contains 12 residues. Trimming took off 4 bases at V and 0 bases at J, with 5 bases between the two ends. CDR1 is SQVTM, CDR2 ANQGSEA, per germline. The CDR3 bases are TGCAGCGTTGGGATAAGCACAGATACGCAGTATTTT. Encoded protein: CSVGISTDTQYF.

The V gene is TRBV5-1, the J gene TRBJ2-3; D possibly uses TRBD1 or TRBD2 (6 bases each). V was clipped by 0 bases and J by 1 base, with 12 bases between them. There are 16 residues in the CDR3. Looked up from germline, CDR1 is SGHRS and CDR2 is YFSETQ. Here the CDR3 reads CASSLEGGLGTDTQYF. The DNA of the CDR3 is TGCGCCAGCAGCTTGGAAGGGGGGCTTGGCACAGATACGCAGTATTTT. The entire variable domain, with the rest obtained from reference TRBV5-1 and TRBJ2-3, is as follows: KAGVTQTPRYLIKTRGQQVTLSCSPISGHRSVSWYQQTPGQGLQFLFEYFSETQRNKGNFPGRFSGRQFSNSRSEMNVSTLELGDSALYLCASSLEGGLGTDTQYFGPGTRLTVL.